Below, one T cell receptor beta chain is given with its context. The antigen remains undetermined. This CDR3 is built from 15 residues. Trimming cost V 6 bases and J 5 bases; bases outside gene matches: 12. Germline CDR1 reads SGHRS; CDR2 reads YFSETQ. This sample stems from a study of cytomegalovirus exposure and HLA in healthy donors. PCR was performed using 60 Vbeta and 13 Jbeta primers. Using immunoSEQ multiplex PCR, the repertoire was profiled, and TCRdb retains in-frame clones only, with some absent. The profile shows some 190,000 clones, 86% of them singletons. The study, taken as a whole, reports: V- and J-gene trimming of TCR beta was linked (in a later analysis) to a missense DCLRE1C variant. After further analysis at a later stage, roughly 16,000 TCR beta sequences were associated with HLA alleles at 0.05 false discovery rate.

The gene calls are TRBV5-1 and TRBJ2-3; 7 bases align to TRBD1. The sequenced sample consisted of PBMCs. This receptor was obtained from a woman aged 25 to 39 in good health and CMV-seronegative. The CDR3 region is CASNLRDSALDTQYF. The DNA of the CDR3 is TGCGCCAGCAACCTCCGGGACAGCGCATTAGATACGCAGTATTTT.